This note documents a single TCR beta chain sequence. Its antigen has not been determined. Per-base qualities were not stored, and no clone one base away is much larger. The V and J ends are trimmed by 0 bases and 7 bases, leaving 13 bases between them. The germline V gene (reference sequence) provides CDR1 MNHNY and CDR2 SVGAGI. The CDR3 spans 16 residues, from the cysteine through the phenylalanine. Only CDR3 DNA is held: 48 bases, read in frame from base 1. Libraries came from the immunoSEQ multiplex PCR assay. In its TCRdb copy, this immuneACCESS table keeps in-frame sequences only and misses some clones. Where compared with another copy, unresolved V genes explain less than half of these, and the others have no known cause. The sample table records around 70,000 clones; roughly 92% of these occur just once. 2% of the sample belongs to the ten largest clones. This record belongs to a study of T cell changes during pregnancy in multiple sclerosis (dated by TCRdb to between 2018 and 2021). Background for the entire study: The study looked at changes in the T cell repertoire across pregnancy in women with multiple sclerosis.

The starting material was peripheral blood, obtained in the second trimester of pregnancy. The clonotype was recovered from a female donor with multiple sclerosis, enrolled in a pregnancy study. The chain is assembled from TRBV6-6 and TRBJ1-6; a weak D assignment points to TRBD1 (6 bases agree). CDR3 reads: CASSYSAGALNSPLHF. The sequence in DNA is TGTGCCAGCAGTTACTCTGCAGGGGCCCTAAATTCACCCCTCCACTTT.